A selection of T cell receptor beta chains follows, all from one sample in a study of OX40 agonist ivuxolimab in advanced cancers. Clones were sequenced by immunoSEQ multiplex PCR, and TCRdb holds only the in-frame ones, with some missing. The table records under 20,000 clones, 87% of them present only once. Sequenced here: CD4+ or CD8+ T cells sorted from blood, sampled in a trial of the OX40 agonist ivuxolimab. The receptors stem from an adult with an advanced solid tumor such as melanoma, head and neck, liver or kidney cancer. CDR3s leave out the opening cysteine and the closing phenylalanine or tryptophan.

>TRBJ2-1|TRBV13
ASTHGSSDEQF
>TRBJ2-1|TRBV28
AASRSYNEQF
>TRBJ2-6|TRBV7-8
ASSYSRDISSGANVLT
>TRBJ2-5|TRBV27
ASSLTGWMETQY
>TRBJ2-7|TRBV19
ASSIGHSEQY
>TRBJ2-2|TRBV28
ASSLFLGTGELF
>TRBJ2-7|TRBV6-5
ASSYSDNSYEQY
>TRBJ1-1|TRBV28
ASSFSLSNTEAF
>TRBJ1-2|TRBV6-1
ASKEPGPTFGYT
>TRBJ2-1|TRBV4-2
ASSQELASLNEQF
>TRBJ2-5|TRBV19
ASSPRDGQETQY
>TRBJ2-3|TRBV10-3
AIGDGGFADTQY
>TRBJ2-1|TRBV19
ASSIEGAKAYNEQF
>TRBJ2-5|TRBV9
ASSVGRPGLAAKETQY
>TRBJ1-1|TRBV7-9
ASSLDVGVNTEAF
>TRBJ2-1|TRBV27
ASLSLAGGRNEQF
>TRBJ2-2|TRBV7-9
ASSPTSNANTGELF
>TRBJ1-4|TRBV7-2
ASSLVVHPNEKLF
>TRBJ2-7|TRBV28
ASSWELGSYEQY
>TRBJ1-3|TRBV9
ASSPPDGLGNTIY
>TRBJ2-1|TRBV7-6
ASSLAAGGPSVNEQF
>TRBJ2-2|TRBV28
ASRRTGALSRELF
>TRBJ2-6|TRBV10-2
ASSDGGRGSGANVLT
>TRBJ1-5|TRBV13
ASSPRVGDRPQPQH
>TRBJ2-7|TRBV7-9
ASSLGGGRATITYEQY
>TRBJ2-1|TRBV27
ASSLGQTAYNEQF
>TRBJ2-5|TRBV28
ASMGGHLGETQY
>TRBJ1-3|TRBV5-6
ASSLQGFGNTIY
>TRBJ1-2|TRBV10-3
AISERPGVYGYT
>TRBJ2-1|TRBV20-1
SAHGGF
>TRBJ1-1|TRBV6-5
ASSYSAGVNTEAF
>TRBJ1-2|TRBV20-1
SAPGGYT
>TRBJ1-3|TRBV7-2
ASSFSGVGNTIY
>TRBJ2-5|TRBV9
ASSVGGRAETQY
>TRBJ1-5|TRBV29-1
SVEDKGQSISNQPQH
>TRBJ2-7|TRBV19
ASSPQTSGTYEQY